This TCR beta chain is drawn from a study of OX40 agonist ivuxolimab in advanced cancers. Turning to the study itself: Ivuxolimab was delivered to patients intravenously every 2 weeks at doses spanning 0.01 to 10 mg/kg. Prior therapy, whether anti-PD-1, anti-PD-L1 or anti-CTLA-4, was allowed, and roughly 40% had some.

TCRdb's table, derived via immunoSEQ multiplex PCR, lists solely in-frame clones and lacks some. The sample lists about 67,000 clones; nearly 90% were seen once. Findings of the study overall: Clonal expansion from baseline to week 6 occurred in both CD4+ and CD8+ T cells.

Of note for this clone: Its antigen is not identified.

The source is an adult with an advanced solid tumor such as melanoma, head and neck, liver or kidney cancer. This sample comprised CD4+ or CD8+ T cells sorted from blood, obtained in a trial of the OX40 agonist ivuxolimab.

The CDR3 region is CALTRAPSTDTQYF. CDR3 DNA: TGTGCCCTGACCCGGGCCCCAAGCACAGATACGCAGTATTTT. The chain couples TRBV6-1 to TRBJ2-3; D is uncertain. CDR3 length: 14 residues. V was cut by 11 bases and J by 0 bases, with 15 bases left in between. Germline CDR1 MNHNS, CDR2 SASEGT.